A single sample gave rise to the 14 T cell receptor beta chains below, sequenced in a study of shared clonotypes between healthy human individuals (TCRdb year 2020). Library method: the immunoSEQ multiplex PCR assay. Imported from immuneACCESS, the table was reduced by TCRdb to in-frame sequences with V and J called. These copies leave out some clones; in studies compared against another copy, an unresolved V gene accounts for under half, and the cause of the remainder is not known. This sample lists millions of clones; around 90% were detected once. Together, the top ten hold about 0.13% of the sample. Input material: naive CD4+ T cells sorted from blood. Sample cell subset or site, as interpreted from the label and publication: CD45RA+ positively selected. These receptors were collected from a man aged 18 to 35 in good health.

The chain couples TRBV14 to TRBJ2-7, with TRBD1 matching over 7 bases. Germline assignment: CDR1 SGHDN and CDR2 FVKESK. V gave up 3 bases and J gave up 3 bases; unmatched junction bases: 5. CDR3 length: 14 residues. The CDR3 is CASSHSGTDYEQYF. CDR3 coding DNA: TGTGCCAGCAGCCACTCCGGGACAGACTACGAGCAGTACTTC.

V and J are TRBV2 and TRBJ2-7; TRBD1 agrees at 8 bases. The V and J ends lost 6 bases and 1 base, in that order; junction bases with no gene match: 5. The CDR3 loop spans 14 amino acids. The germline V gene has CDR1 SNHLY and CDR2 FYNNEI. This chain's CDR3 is CASSVQGESYEQYF. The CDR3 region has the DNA TGTGCCAGCAGCGTACAGGGGGAATCCTACGAGCAGTACTTC.

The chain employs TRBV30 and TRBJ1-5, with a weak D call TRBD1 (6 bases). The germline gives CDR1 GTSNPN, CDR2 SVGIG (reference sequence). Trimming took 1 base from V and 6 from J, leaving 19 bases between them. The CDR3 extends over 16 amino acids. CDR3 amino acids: CAWSEGGMVKSQPQHF. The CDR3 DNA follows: TGTGCCTGGAGTGAGGGGGGGATGGTTAAAAGTCAGCCCCAGCATTTT.

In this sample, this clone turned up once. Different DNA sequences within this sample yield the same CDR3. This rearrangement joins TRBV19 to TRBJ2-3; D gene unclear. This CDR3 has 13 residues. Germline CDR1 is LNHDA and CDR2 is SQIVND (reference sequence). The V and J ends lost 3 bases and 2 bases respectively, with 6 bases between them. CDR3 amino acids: CASSIRTTDTQYF. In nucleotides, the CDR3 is TGTGCCAGTAGTATCAGGACCACAGATACGCAGTATTTT.

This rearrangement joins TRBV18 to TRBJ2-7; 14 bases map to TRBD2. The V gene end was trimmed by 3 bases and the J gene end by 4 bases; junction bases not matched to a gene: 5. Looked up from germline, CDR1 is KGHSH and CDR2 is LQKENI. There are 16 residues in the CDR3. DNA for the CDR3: TGTGCCAGCTCACCGCGACTAGCGGGAGGGGATTACGAGCAGTACTTC. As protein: CASSPRLAGGDYEQYF.

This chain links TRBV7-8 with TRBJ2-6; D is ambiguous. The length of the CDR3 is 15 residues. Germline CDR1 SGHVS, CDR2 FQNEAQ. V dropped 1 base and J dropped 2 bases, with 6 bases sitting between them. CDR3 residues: CASSLEGTGANVLTF. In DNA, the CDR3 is TGTGCCAGCAGCTTAGAGGGAACTGGGGCCAACGTCCTGACTTTC. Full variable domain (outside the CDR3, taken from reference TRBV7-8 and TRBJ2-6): GAGVSQSPRYKVAKRGQDVALRCDPISGHVSLFWYQQALGQGPEFLTYFQNEAQLDKSGLPSDRFFAERPEGSVSTLKIQRTQQEDSAVYLCASSLEGTGANVLTFGAGSRLTVL.

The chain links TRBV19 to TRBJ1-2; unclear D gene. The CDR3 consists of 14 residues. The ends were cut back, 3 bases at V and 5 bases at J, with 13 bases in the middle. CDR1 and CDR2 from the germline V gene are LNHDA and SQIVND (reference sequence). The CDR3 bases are TGTGCCAGTAGTATCCTAGGACGCGTTTATGGCTACACCTTC. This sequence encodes CASSILGRVYGYTF.

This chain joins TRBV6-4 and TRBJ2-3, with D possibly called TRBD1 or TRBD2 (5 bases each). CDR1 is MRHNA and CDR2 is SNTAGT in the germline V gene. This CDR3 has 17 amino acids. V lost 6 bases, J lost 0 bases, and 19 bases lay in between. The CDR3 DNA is TGTGCCAGCAGCCGAGGGGCCTACAGAGGTAGCACAGATACGCAGTATTTT. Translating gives CASSRGAYRGSTDTQYF.

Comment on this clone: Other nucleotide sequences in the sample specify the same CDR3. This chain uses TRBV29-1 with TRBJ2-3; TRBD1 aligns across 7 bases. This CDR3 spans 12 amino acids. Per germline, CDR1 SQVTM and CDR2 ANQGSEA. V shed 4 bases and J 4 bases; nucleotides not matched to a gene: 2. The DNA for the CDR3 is TGCAGCGTTGGACAGGGTTCAGATACGCAGTATTTT. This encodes CSVGQGSDTQYF.

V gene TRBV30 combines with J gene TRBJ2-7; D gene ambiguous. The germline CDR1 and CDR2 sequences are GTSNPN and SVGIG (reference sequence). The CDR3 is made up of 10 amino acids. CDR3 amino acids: CENPAYEQYF. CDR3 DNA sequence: TGTGAGAACCCCGCCTACGAGCAGTACTTC.

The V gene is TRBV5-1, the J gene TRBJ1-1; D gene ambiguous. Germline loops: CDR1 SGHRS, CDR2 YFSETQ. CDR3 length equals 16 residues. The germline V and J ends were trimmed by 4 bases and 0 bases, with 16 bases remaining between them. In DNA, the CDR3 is TGCGCCAGCAGCCCCCCGATGGTTTCAATGAACACTGAAGCTTTCTTT. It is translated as CASSPPMVSMNTEAFF.

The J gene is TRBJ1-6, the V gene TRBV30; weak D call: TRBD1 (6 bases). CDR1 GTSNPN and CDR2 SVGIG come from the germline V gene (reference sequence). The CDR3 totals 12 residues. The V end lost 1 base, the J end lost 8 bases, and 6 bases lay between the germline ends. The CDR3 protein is CAWSAGDSPLHF. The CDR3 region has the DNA TGTGCCTGGAGTGCAGGGGATTCACCCCTCCACTTT.

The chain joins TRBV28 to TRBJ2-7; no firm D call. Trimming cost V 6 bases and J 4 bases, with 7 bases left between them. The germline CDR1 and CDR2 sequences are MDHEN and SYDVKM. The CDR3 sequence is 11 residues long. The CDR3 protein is CASSQQYEQYF. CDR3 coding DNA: TGTGCCAGCAGCCAACAGTACGAGCAGTACTTC. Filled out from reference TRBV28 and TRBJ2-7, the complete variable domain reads DVKVTQSSRYLVKRTGEKVFLECVQDMDHENMFWYRQDPGLGLRLIYFSYDVKMKEKGDIPEGYSVSREKKERFSLILESASTNQTSMYLCASSQQYEQYFGPGTRLTVT.

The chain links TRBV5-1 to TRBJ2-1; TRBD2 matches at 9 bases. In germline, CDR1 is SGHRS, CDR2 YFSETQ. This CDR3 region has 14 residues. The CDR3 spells CVSRALAGSDEQFF. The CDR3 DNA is TGCGTCTCGAGGGCCCTAGCGGGATCCGATGAGCAGTTCTTC.